These T cell receptor beta chains were read from a single sample in a study of T-cell memory formation after mild COVID-19. TCRdb reprocessed the 5' RACE reads with MiXCR, giving one entry per CDR3 protein. The sample contains about 340,000 distinct CDR3 sequences, around an eighth of which appear only once. Sequencing was done on a sample of PBMCs or a T cell subset sorted from them (not recorded which). Receptor source: a man younger than 30 who had mild COVID-19 (a few samples of this study predate the infection). Cell type and time point are not known. Each CDR3 is given with its conserved first and last residue. The D gene is left open where the match is weak. Clone size is stated in some rows and not others, as once, few, many or a class when expanded.

cdr3_nt: TGCAGTGCTAGTGCGGGAAACTATCAAGAGACCCAGTACTTC
cdr3_aa: CSASAGNYQETQYF
clone_size: few
d_call: -
j_call: TRBJ2-5
v_call: TRBV20-1

cdr3_nt: TGTGCCAGCAGGCTCAGCGGGGCCCAAGAGACCCAGTACTTC
cdr3_aa: CASRLSGAQETQYF
clone_size: -
d_call: TRBD2
j_call: TRBJ2-5
v_call: TRBV6-1

cdr3_nt: TGTGCCAGCAGCTTAGCCCCGGGATACATGAACACTGAAGCTTTCTTT
cdr3_aa: CASSLAPGYMNTEAFF
clone_size: -
d_call: -
j_call: TRBJ1-1
v_call: TRBV7-9

cdr3_nt: TGTGCCAGCAGTCACACGGGTCAGCCCCAGCATTTT
cdr3_aa: CASSHTGQPQHF
clone_size: -
d_call: -
j_call: TRBJ1-5
v_call: TRBV3-1

cdr3_nt: TGTGCCAGCAGTTTAACTAGGACCCAGTACTTC
cdr3_aa: CASSLTRTQYF
clone_size: -
d_call: -
j_call: TRBJ2-5
v_call: TRBV12-3/TRBV12-4

cdr3_nt: TGTGCCAGCAGCTCACAGGGGGTCAACACCATATATTTT
cdr3_aa: CASSSQGVNTIYF
clone_size: -
d_call: TRBD1
j_call: TRBJ1-3
v_call: TRBV11-2

cdr3_nt: TGCGCCAGCAGCTGGATGTCGCGGGGAGATTCGAACACTGAAGCTTTCTTT
cdr3_aa: CASSWMSRGDSNTEAFF
clone_size: -
d_call: -
j_call: TRBJ1-1
v_call: TRBV5-1

cdr3_nt: TGCGCCAGCAGCCAAGATTTCGTCGGCTGGAACACCGGGGAGCTGTTTTTT
cdr3_aa: CASSQDFVGWNTGELFF
clone_size: few
d_call: -
j_call: TRBJ2-2
v_call: TRBV4-3

cdr3_nt: TGCGCCAGCAGCGACATATTACAGGGGGCCGTGAACACTGAAGCTTTCTTT
cdr3_aa: CASSDILQGAVNTEAFF
clone_size: many
d_call: TRBD1
j_call: TRBJ1-1
v_call: TRBV5-1

cdr3_nt: TGTGCCAGCAGCTCGGGTCCCGGGACAGGGGCCTACTACGAGCAGTACTTC
cdr3_aa: CASSSGPGTGAYYEQYF
clone_size: -
d_call: TRBD1
j_call: TRBJ2-7
v_call: TRBV7-9

cdr3_nt: TGTGCCTCAGGAAGGCGCGGGGGGGCCTACGAGCAGTACTTC
cdr3_aa: CASGRRGGAYEQYF
clone_size: few
d_call: TRBD2
j_call: TRBJ2-7
v_call: TRBV3-1

cdr3_nt: TGTGCCAGCAGCCAGTCGCGGGGGACCGGAAACACCATATATTTT
cdr3_aa: CASSQSRGTGNTIYF
clone_size: few
d_call: -
j_call: TRBJ1-3
v_call: TRBV3-1

cdr3_nt: TGTGCCAGCAGCCAATCCGAAGGGGACAGCTCGAACACTGAAGCTTTCTTT
cdr3_aa: CASSQSEGDSSNTEAFF
clone_size: -
d_call: TRBD1
j_call: TRBJ1-1
v_call: TRBV4-2

cdr3_nt: TGTGCCAGCAGCAAAGCTGACGGCCCGCGATATGGCTACACCTTC
cdr3_aa: CASSKADGPRYGYTF
clone_size: -
d_call: -
j_call: TRBJ1-2
v_call: TRBV21-1